This TCR beta chain was sequenced in a study of CD8 T cells in Susac syndrome. Study context: Clinical remission applied to under ten sequenced Susac syndrome patients, and roughly six had active disease.

Random hexamers served to reverse transcribe roughly 0.5 to 1 ug RNA. Amplification of TCR beta CDR3 across 54 Vbeta and 13 Jbeta was performed with immunoSEQ multiplex PCR. TCRdb re-called the immunoSEQ multiplex PCR reads through MiXCR, storing one row per CDR3 protein. The sample yields 170,000 or so distinct CDR3 sequences, approximately 94% seen once. The CDR3 runs 14 residues. The V gene lost 2 bases and the J gene lost 6 bases, with 16 bases spanning the gap. Germline CDR1 reads GTSNPN; CDR2 reads SVGIG (reference sequence). The patients with Susac syndrome satisfied recently defined diagnostic criteria for either definite or probable disease.

Source material: CD4+ T cells from PBMCs. V usage is TRBV30 and J usage is TRBJ1-1, with D unresolved. This receptor was obtained from a human donor with Susac syndrome. CDR3 loop: CAWSPFGAQSEAFF. The CDR3 coding sequence is TGTGCCTGGAGTCCTTTTGGCGCACAGTCTGAAGCTTTCTTT.